This T cell receptor beta chain stems from a study of siplizumab effects on memory and regulatory T cells. The method was immunoSEQ multiplex PCR; TCRdb's version includes in-frame clones alone and lacks a portion of them. Of some 100,000 clones listed, just under 95% were seen once; the top ten hold about 1.4%. The CDR3 loop spans 14 amino acids. Trimming took 6 bases from V and 6 from J; bases not matched to a gene: 9. Germline assignment: CDR1 SGHTA and CDR2 FQGNSA. The chain is built from TRBV7-2 and TRBJ2-3, with 7 bases lining up with TRBD2. The sequencing sample was made of non-Treg CD4+ T cells sorted from blood. This receptor was identified in a human donor in good health. CDR3 sequence: CASRRRGSSDTQYF. The CDR3 nucleotides read TGTGCCAGCAGAAGGCGCGGGAGCTCGGATACGCAGTATTTT.